Below are 21 T cell receptor beta chains sequenced from a single sample in a study of T cells in Graves' hyperthyroidism and ophthalmopathy. What was amplified from RNA transcripts were TCR beta CDR3 regions. The HTBI primer set drove a first-round RT-PCR of the TCR CDR3. TCRdb ran MiXCR on the multiplex PCR reads and lists one entry per CDR3 protein. Of around 260,000 distinct CDR3 sequences listed, under 30% are singletons. The sequencing sample was made of blood. Receptors originate from a man aged 35 to 55 with Graves' hyperthyroidism that later progressed to Graves' ophthalmopathy.

This clonotype was recorded at least ten times. The chain couples TRBV5-1 to TRBJ1-2; no definite D call. CDR1 is SGHRS and CDR2 is YFSETQ in the germline V gene. With 0 bases removed from V and 2 bases from J, the gap between germline ends came to 14 bases. CDR3 length equals 16 residues. The CDR3 loop is CASSLAHLTGNYGYTF. The CDR3 coding sequence is TGCGCCAGCAGCTTGGCACATTTAACCGGAAACTATGGCTACACCTTC.

This clonotype was detected many times. A much larger clone lies one base from this, so it may be a read error. The rearrangement joins TRBV6-5 to TRBJ2-2; no definite D call. This CDR3 has 13 amino acids. Germline V gene sequence: CDR1 MNHEY, CDR2 SVGAGI. Between the trimmed V and J ends, which lost 2 bases and 6 bases, there was a span of 7 bases. CDR3 sequence reads: CASSYDPAGELFF. As DNA, the CDR3 is TGTGCCAGCAGTTACGACCCCGCCGGGGAGCTGTTTTTT.

This clonotype is a singleton in its sample. This chain connects TRBV6-2 or TRBV6-3 to TRBJ2-7, with TRBD2 as a possible D gene (6 bases). Between the trimmed V and J ends, which lost 8 bases and 4 bases, there was a span of 24 bases. The CDR3 runs to 16 residues. Germline-derived CDR1 and CDR2 are MNHEY and SVGEGT. The CDR3 is CASQAGLSSPRYEQYF. The CDR3 nucleotides are TGTGCCAGCCAGGCGGGACTCTCCTCTCCTAGGTACGAGCAGTACTTC.

This clonotype appeared many times. The DNA for the CDR3 is TGCAGTGCTAGGAAGCCGGGACTAGTTAACGAGCAGTACTTC. It is translated as CSARKPGLVNEQYF. V and J are TRBV20-1 and TRBJ2-7, with 8 bases matching TRBD2. V lost 3 bases and J lost 5; bases outside the gene matches: 9. CDR3 length equals 14 residues. Germline V gene data show CDR1 as DFQATT and CDR2 as SNEGSKA (reference sequence).

This clonotype has just a few counts. This may be a read error, as it is one base from a much larger clone. Since no conserved phenylalanine or tryptophan closes the CDR3, a read error is the likely cause. The gene calls are TRBV11-2 and TRBJ2-5, with D hard to call. The germline V gene has CDR1 SGHAT and CDR2 FQNNGV. The V end lost 0 bases, the J end lost 5 bases, and 7 bases lay between the germline ends. CDR3 size: 13 residues. CDR3 nucleotide sequence: TGTGCCAGCAGCTTAGAAGGCCGGGAGACCCAGTACCTC. Protein: CASSLEGRETQYL.

With respect to this clonotype: The junction departs from the called germline gene at one end, perhaps through a read error. The chain is built from TRBV19 and TRBJ2-2; 8 nucleotides align to TRBD2. Germline lookup yields CDR1 LNHDA and CDR2 SQIVND (reference sequence). This CDR3 spans 17 amino acids. CDR3 protein: CASSPPGGGEYTRELFF. CDR3 nucleotides: TGTGCCAGTAGTCCCCCGGGAGGGGGAGAGTACACCAGGGAGCTGTTTTTT.

V gene TRBV10-2 combines with J gene TRBJ2-7; D gene unclear. Germline V lookup: CDR1 WSHSY, CDR2 SAAADI. The CDR3 totals 13 residues. The germline V and J ends were trimmed by 5 bases and 3 bases, with 11 bases remaining between them. The CDR3 reads CASSRQVVYEQYF. CDR3 sequence (DNA): TGCGCCAGCAGTAGGCAAGTGGTCTACGAGCAGTACTTC.

This clonotype has only a few counts. This sequence joins TRBV6-2 or TRBV6-3 and TRBJ1-1; a weak D match, TRBD1 (5 bases). Germline values: CDR1 MNHEY, CDR2 SVGEGT. V gave up 5 bases and J gave up 7 bases, with 11 bases separating them. This CDR3 spans 12 amino acids. CDR3 DNA: TGTGCCAGCAGTCGGCAGGGAATTGAAGCTTTCTTT. Protein sequence: CASSRQGIEAFF.

This clonotype was seen ten or more times. The rearrangement joins TRBV25-1 to TRBJ1-5, with 9 bases identical to TRBD1. The CDR3 loop spans 16 amino acids. Unmatched junction bases numbered 5, after V lost 1 base and J lost 4 bases. Germline CDR1 MGHDK, CDR2 SYGVNS. CDR3 loop: CASSESGQGRNQPQHF. As DNA, the CDR3 is TGTGCCAGCAGTGAATCGGGACAGGGAAGAAATCAGCCCCAGCATTTT.

The sample holds many counts of this clonotype. The chain is built from TRBV6-1 and TRBJ2-7; D is perhaps TRBD2 (6 bases). The CDR3 has 12 amino acids. V lost 6 bases to trimming and J lost 5 bases, with 11 bases between them. Germline CDR1 MNHNS, CDR2 SASEGT. In nucleotides, the CDR3 is TGTGCCAGCAGCTCAGGGAGGCACGAGCAGTACTTC. It codes for CASSSGRHEQYF.

This clonotype was recorded at least ten times. The genes are TRBV7-9 and TRBJ1-1; possible D gene TRBD1, 6 bases. V shed 7 bases and J shed 0 bases, with 12 bases lying between them. This CDR3 contains 14 residues. Germline V CDR1 and CDR2: SEHNR, FQNEAQ (reference sequence). The CDR3 DNA is TGTGCCAGCATGGGGACACACATGAACACTGAAGCTTTCTTT. Protein: CASMGTHMNTEAFF.

This clonotype has at least ten counts. This chain links TRBV20-1 with TRBJ2-7; D is perhaps TRBD1 (5 bases). The CDR3 loop spans 14 amino acids. The V and J ends lost 1 base and 2 bases respectively, with 12 bases between them. The V gene's germline CDR1 is DFQATT and CDR2 SNEGSKA (reference sequence). The CDR3: CSARVGVATYEQYF. The CDR3 region has the DNA TGCAGTGCTAGAGTAGGGGTAGCCACCTACGAGCAGTACTTC.

This clonotype was seen ten or more times. The gene calls are TRBV12-3 or TRBV12-4 and TRBJ1-1; 7 bases align to TRBD1. The CDR3 runs 15 residues. V was clipped by 7 bases and J by 1 base; unmatched bases: 9. The DNA for the CDR3 is TGTGCCAGCATCTACACCGGGACAGAGAACACTGAAGCTTTCTTT. As protein: CASIYTGTENTEAFF.

This clonotype was observed many times. The genes are TRBV7-9 and TRBJ1-1; D gene unclear. The V end was cut by 2 bases, the J end by 3 bases, with 10 bases between. There are 14 residues in the CDR3. Germline V gives CDR1 SEHNR, CDR2 FQNEAQ (reference sequence). The CDR3 coding sequence is TGTGCCAGCAGCTTACGTCAGGTTGACACTGAAGCTTTCTTT. Protein sequence: CASSLRQVDTEAFF.

V and J are TRBV11-2 and TRBJ2-5; D is unclear. V was pared by 6 bases and J by 5 bases, with 13 bases between. Germline CDR1 reads SGHAT; CDR2 reads FQNNGV. The CDR3 length is 13 residues. CDR3 DNA: TGTGCCAGCAGGGCGCAGGAATCCGAGACCCAGTACTTC. This gives the protein CASRAQESETQYF.

This clonotype was detected once. This chain connects TRBV28 to TRBJ1-6; D gene uncertain. Trimming shortened V by 5 bases and J by 7 bases, and 18 bases separated the two germline ends. From germline, CDR1 is MDHEN and CDR2 SYDVKM. The CDR3 consists of 16 residues. CDR3 amino acids: CASSEPGLPTNSPLHF. The CDR3 DNA sequence: TGTGCCAGCAGTGAACCAGGCTTGCCAACAAATTCACCCCTCCACTTT. The full variable domain, with the rest looked up from reference TRBV28 and TRBJ1-6, is DVKVTQSSRYLVKRTGEKVFLECVQDMDHENMFWYRQDPGLGLRLIYFSYDVKMKEKGDIPEGYSVSREKKERFSLILESASTNQTSMYLCASSEPGLPTNSPLHFGNGTRLTVT.

This clonotype was recorded at least ten times. The J gene is TRBJ2-5, the V gene TRBV20-1, with a tentative D call TRBD1 (5 bases). The V gene's germline CDR1 is DFQATT and CDR2 SNEGSKA (reference sequence). V lost 6 bases, J lost 4 bases, and 15 bases lay in between. This CDR3 is built from 13 residues. CDR3 amino acids: CSAKTQEIETQYF. Written as DNA, the CDR3 is TGCAGTGCAAAAACACAGGAGATAGAGACCCAGTACTTC.

This clonotype was observed at least ten times. This chain links TRBV12-3 or TRBV12-4 with TRBJ1-3; no firm D call. The V and J ends lost 4 bases and 0 bases respectively, with 10 bases between them. The length of the CDR3 is 15 residues. DNA of the CDR3: TGTGCCAGCAGTTCTTACACGAGCTCTGGAAACACCATATATTTT. Its protein is CASSSYTSSGNTIYF.

This clonotype was detected ten times or more. CDR3 sequence (DNA): TGTGCCAGCAGAAGCGACAGAACCTACGAGCAGTACTTC. Protein product: CASRSDRTYEQYF. V usage is TRBV12-3 or TRBV12-4 and J usage is TRBJ2-7; D may be TRBD1 (5 bases). Between the trimmed V and J ends, which lost 6 bases and 2 bases, there was a span of 11 bases. The CDR3 loop spans 13 amino acids.

This clonotype has at least ten counts. This chain uses TRBV19 with TRBJ2-7; 9 positions match TRBD1. This CDR3 contains 13 residues. CDR1 is LNHDA and CDR2 is SQIVND in the germline V gene (reference sequence). V was clipped by 7 bases and J by 2 bases; unmatched bases: 3. This chain's CDR3 is CASTGTGTYEQYF. The CDR3 coding sequence is TGTGCCAGTACAGGGACAGGGACCTACGAGCAGTACTTC.

The chain has TRBV20-1 and TRBJ2-5; D uncertain. Between the trimmed V and J ends, which lost 6 bases and 2 bases, there was a span of 10 bases. The CDR3 is made up of 12 amino acids. CDR1 and CDR2 from the germline V gene are DFQATT and SNEGSKA (reference sequence). CDR3 DNA sequence: TGCAGTGCCGACGGGTCTCAAGAGACCCAGTACTTC. Amino acids: CSADGSQETQYF.